These 2 T cell receptor beta chains originate from one sample sequenced in a study of early T cells in non-severe SARS-CoV-2 infection. TCRdb processed the 5' RACE reads anew with MiXCR; each CDR3 protein has one entry. The profile covers over 95,000 distinct CDR3 sequences, with approximately 16% appearing a single time and about 1.3% taken by the ten largest. Sequencing was performed on whole blood. The source of these receptors is an adult who was a healthcare worker with PCR-confirmed SARS-CoV-2 infection or an uninfected control (not recorded which).

The chain recombines TRBV2 with TRBJ2-5; D is perhaps TRBD1 (5 bases). CDR3 length: 13 residues. V was trimmed by 3 bases and J by 4 bases, leaving 9 bases between them. Germline loops: CDR1 SNHLY, CDR2 FYNNEI. CDR3 residues: CASSDGHPETQYF. The CDR3 DNA sequence: TGTGCCAGCAGTGACGGACATCCAGAGACCCAGTACTTC.

The table lists this clonotype with a few counts. The CDR3: CAWGGTGVGGANVLTF. The CDR3 DNA is TGTGCCTGGGGAGGGACAGGGGTAGGTGGGGCCAACGTCCTGACTTTC. The chain uses TRBV30 and TRBJ2-6; 10 bases are shared with TRBD1. J lost 3 bases, V lost 5 bases, and 7 bases had no gene match. The CDR3 length is 16 residues. In germline, CDR1 is GTSNPN, CDR2 SVGIG (reference sequence).